This T cell receptor beta chain was recorded in a study of response to subunit inactivated influenza vaccine. V was clipped by 7 bases and J by 4 bases; unmatched bases: 7. Germline CDR1 reads WSHSY; CDR2 reads SAAADI. This CDR3 comprises 13 residues. Study outcomes and limitations: It was suggested by the authors that few new T cells are recruited by each seasonal influenza vaccination.

This clonotype was recorded at least ten times. The antigen is undetermined. TCRdb independently ran MiXCR on the RT-PCR reads; one entry per CDR3 protein. The sample shows some 480,000 distinct CDR3 sequences, roughly 11% of them seen only once. This TCR came from a man between 45 and 60 years old who received an inactivated influenza vaccine. The sample was PBMCs from blood, taken about 6 weeks after vaccination. The chain carries TRBV10-2 and TRBJ2-7, with 7 positions matching TRBD2. CDR3 amino acids: CASTPGGVYEQYF. DNA for the CDR3: TGCGCCAGCACCCCTGGGGGGGTTTACGAGCAGTACTTC.